This T cell receptor (beta chain) was captured in a study of a mutant IDH1 vaccine in newly diagnosed glioma. About the study: Vaccinations were initiated 4-6 weeks following radiotherapy alone, or were given together with temozolomide cycles.

To note about this clone: As yet, its antigen is unknown.

V shed 11 bases and J 2 bases; nucleotides not matched to a gene: 8. Germline-derived CDR1 and CDR2 are ENHRY and SYGVKD. CDR3 size: 13 residues. Study observations and caveats: Changes in top peripheral clonotypes did not appear linked to pseudoprogression.

Here immunoSEQ multiplex PCR was the method, and the copy in TCRdb shows in-frame clones only, minus some. The repertoire consists of about 84,000 clones, with 81% occurring once and the leading ten covering more than 5%. Time point here: week 47, end of study. Doses consisted of 300 ug of mutant IDH1 20-mer peptide each, paired with topical imiquimod. The genes are TRBV10-3 and TRBJ2-7; 8 bases align to TRBD1. This specimen consisted of PBMCs, obtained from a glioma patient whose treatment included an IDH1 peptide vaccine. This clonotype originated in a man aged 35 to 55 with glioma. The CDR3 loop is CAARDRLAYEQYF. The CDR3, as DNA: TGTGCCGCCAGGGACAGGTTAGCCTACGAGCAGTACTTC.